The 9 T cell receptor beta chains listed next were all sequenced from one sample in a study of T cell changes during pregnancy in multiple sclerosis. Method: immunoSEQ multiplex PCR; TCRdb's copy keeps in-frame clones and lacks some. The sample holds 40,000 or so clones, around nine tenths seen once. Sequences were derived from CD4+ T cells from peripheral blood mononuclear cells, sampled in the third trimester of pregnancy. These receptors came from a female donor in good health, enrolled as a control in a pregnancy study.

In nucleotides, the CDR3 is TGCGCCAGCAGCCTGCGTACTAGCGGGATGGGCCCAAAAGAGACCCAGTACTTC. Protein sequence: CASSLRTSGMGPKETQYF. The V call is TRBV4-1, the J call TRBJ2-5; 10 bases fit TRBD2. The length of the CDR3 is 18 residues. From germline, CDR1 is MGHRA and CDR2 YSYEKL. Trimming at V came to 4 bases and at J to 3 bases, leaving 14 bases not matched to a gene.

This rearrangement joins TRBV7-9 to TRBJ2-7; 7 bases map to TRBD1. Germline values: CDR1 SEHNR, CDR2 FQNEAQ (reference sequence). The CDR3 runs 16 residues. J gave up 3 bases and V 5 bases, and 13 bases lay outside the gene matches. CDR3 sequence reads: CASSHQGVGSYYEQYF. The CDR3 DNA sequence: TGTGCCAGCAGCCACCAGGGGGTGGGTTCCTACTACGAGCAGTACTTC.

The J gene is TRBJ2-1, the V gene TRBV5-1; 12 bases are shared with TRBD2. Germline values: CDR1 SGHRS, CDR2 YFSETQ. This CDR3 region has 17 residues. V was pared by 3 bases and J by 8 bases, with 12 bases of the junction left unmatched. CDR3 region: CASSSNLAGGPRDEQFF. CDR3 sequence (DNA): TGCGCCAGCAGCTCAAATCTAGCGGGAGGGCCAAGGGATGAGCAGTTCTTC.

The V and J genes are TRBV7-8 and TRBJ2-3, with a tentative D call TRBD2 (6 bases). The V gene's germline CDR1 is SGHVS and CDR2 FQNEAQ. V was cut by 0 bases and J by 1 base, with 11 bases left in between. This CDR3 contains 16 residues. Written as DNA, the CDR3 is TGTGCCAGCAGCTTAGCGGGATGGGGGGGCACAGATACGCAGTATTTT. This gives the protein CASSLAGWGGTDTQYF. Full variable domain (outside the CDR3, taken from reference TRBV7-8 and TRBJ2-3): GAGVSQSPRYKVAKRGQDVALRCDPISGHVSLFWYQQALGQGPEFLTYFQNEAQLDKSGLPSDRFFAERPEGSVSTLKIQRTQQEDSAVYLCASSLAGWGGTDTQYFGPGTRLTVL.

This sequence joins TRBV2 and TRBJ2-3, with D perhaps matching TRBD1 (5 bases). Trimming removed 5 bases from V and 4 bases from J, with 7 bases in between. Per germline, CDR1 SNHLY and CDR2 FYNNEI. This CDR3 has 12 residues. This CDR3 is CASSTTADTQYF. CDR3 coding DNA: TGTGCCAGCAGTACGACAGCAGATACGCAGTATTTT.

The CDR3 DNA reads TGTGCCAGCAGCTCCTCGACAGGGGGGCTTTACAATGAGCAGTTCTTC. It specifies CASSSSTGGLYNEQFF. The chain recombines TRBV7-6 with TRBJ2-1; 9 bases are a match to TRBD1. The length of the CDR3 is 16 residues. Germline loops: CDR1 SGHVS, CDR2 FNYEAQ. V dropped 4 bases and J dropped 4; count of bases not matched to a gene: 8.

The J gene is TRBJ1-3, the V gene TRBV15; 10 nucleotides match TRBD1. V shed 6 bases, J shed 2 bases, and the junction held 4 bases outside the gene matches. Looked up from germline, CDR1 is LNHNV and CDR2 is YYDKDF (reference sequence). The CDR3 contains 15 residues. CDR3 sequence (DNA): TGTGCCACCAGATCCGGGACAGGGGCTGGAAACACCATATATTTT. Its translation: CATRSGTGAGNTIYF.

V usage is TRBV7-9 and J usage is TRBJ2-1, with TRBD2 matching over 14 bases. This CDR3 has 17 amino acids. Unmatched junction bases numbered 7, after V lost 2 bases and J lost 7 bases. Germline V gene lookup returns CDR1 SEHNR and CDR2 FQNEAQ (reference sequence). CDR3 DNA sequence: TGTGCCAGCAGCTTACAGAGACTAGCGGGGGGGCGGAATGAGCAGTTCTTC. As protein: CASSLQRLAGGRNEQFF.

The chain couples TRBV11-2 to TRBJ2-7; D ambiguous. Trimming took off 4 bases at V and 6 bases at J, with 16 bases between the two ends. CDR3 length: 14 amino acids. Germline CDR1 and CDR2: SGHAT and FQNNGV. Written as DNA, the CDR3 is TGTGCCAGCAGCTCTTCACTTCGGGTTCGCGAGCAGTACTTC. This sequence encodes CASSSSLRVREQYF.